The rows below give T cell receptor beta chains drawn from one sample of a study of response to subunit inactivated influenza vaccine. TCRdb redid the calling of the RT-PCR reads with MiXCR, one entry per CDR3 protein. The table records about 570,000 distinct CDR3 sequences, approximately 10% of them present only once. These data also featured in a second study, about T cells expressing NK-cell markers.

The material sequenced was PBMCs from blood, taken on the day of vaccination. The receptors originated from a man between 45 and 60 years old who received an inactivated influenza vaccine. Both conserved end residues are part of each CDR3. The order of the fields is V gene, D gene, J gene, clone size, CDR3 protein, CDR3 DNA. The D gene is left open where the match is weak. Size is omitted from some rows. Given values are once, few, many or a class for expanded clones.

v_call: TRBV29-1; d_call: NA; j_call: TRBJ2-1; clone_size: NA; cdr3_aa: CSVVALALGWGSYNEQFF; cdr3_nt: TGCAGCGTTGTGGCCCTGGCGCTGGGATGGGGTTCCTACAATGAGCAGTTCTTC
v_call: TRBV12-3/TRBV12-4; d_call: TRBD1; j_call: TRBJ1-4; clone_size: few; cdr3_aa: CASSPGQALLGLFF; cdr3_nt: TGTGCCAGCAGTCCGGGACAGGCGCTTTTAGGACTGTTTTTT
v_call: TRBV3-1; d_call: NA; j_call: TRBJ1-5; clone_size: few; cdr3_aa: CASSQAEVQPQHF; cdr3_nt: TGTGCCAGCAGCCAAGCTGAAGTGCAGCCCCAGCATTTT
v_call: TRBV6-5; d_call: NA; j_call: TRBJ2-7; clone_size: NA; cdr3_aa: CASRSRQDEQYF; cdr3_nt: TGTGCCAGCAGAAGCCGCCAGGACGAGCAGTACTTC
v_call: TRBV19; d_call: NA; j_call: TRBJ2-1; clone_size: few; cdr3_aa: CASSAPSAPNNEQFF; cdr3_nt: TGTGCCAGTAGTGCCCCTAGCGCGCCTAACAATGAGCAGTTCTTC
v_call: TRBV15; d_call: TRBD1; j_call: TRBJ2-7; clone_size: NA; cdr3_aa: CATSLEAGGYEQYF; cdr3_nt: TGTGCCACCAGCCTGGAGGCAGGGGGTTACGAGCAGTACTTC
v_call: TRBV24-1; d_call: TRBD2; j_call: TRBJ2-2; clone_size: NA; cdr3_aa: CATSDFDGLAATGELFF; cdr3_nt: TGTGCCACCAGTGATTTTGACGGACTAGCGGCCACCGGGGAGCTGTTTTTT
v_call: TRBV27; d_call: TRBD2; j_call: TRBJ2-3; clone_size: NA; cdr3_aa: CASSPRTSGYTDTQYF; cdr3_nt: TGTGCCAGCAGTCCCCGGACTAGCGGATACACAGATACGCAGTATTTT
v_call: TRBV11-2; d_call: NA; j_call: TRBJ2-1; clone_size: NA; cdr3_aa: CASSFVREHNEQFF; cdr3_nt: TGTGCCAGCAGCTTTGTCAGGGAACACAATGAGCAGTTCTTC
v_call: TRBV5-1; d_call: NA; j_call: TRBJ2-5; clone_size: NA; cdr3_aa: CASSLFVPGQETQYF; cdr3_nt: TGCGCCAGCAGCTTGTTTGTGCCTGGACAAGAGACCCAGTACTTC
v_call: TRBV13; d_call: TRBD1; j_call: TRBJ2-1; clone_size: few; cdr3_aa: CASSPPTGGLWRNEQFF; cdr3_nt: TGTGCCAGCAGCCCCCCGACAGGGGGCCTTTGGAGGAATGAGCAGTTCTTC
v_call: TRBV2; d_call: TRBD2; j_call: TRBJ2-1; clone_size: NA; cdr3_aa: CASSYNGGASDEQFF; cdr3_nt: TGTGCCAGCAGTTACAACGGGGGGGCCTCCGATGAGCAGTTCTTC
v_call: TRBV28; d_call: NA; j_call: TRBJ1-4; clone_size: NA; cdr3_aa: CASSLLQGLSEKLFF; cdr3_nt: TGTGCCAGCAGTTTATTGCAGGGCCTGTCGGAAAAACTGTTTTTT
v_call: TRBV6-1; d_call: TRBD1; j_call: TRBJ2-3; clone_size: few; cdr3_aa: CASRKGAGADTQYF; cdr3_nt: TGTGCCAGCAGAAAGGGGGCTGGGGCAGATACGCAGTATTTT
v_call: TRBV25-1; d_call: TRBD2; j_call: TRBJ2-2; clone_size: NA; cdr3_aa: CASSALLAGSNTGELFF; cdr3_nt: TGTGCCAGCAGTGCGCTCCTAGCGGGATCGAACACCGGGGAGCTGTTTTTT
v_call: TRBV6-1; d_call: NA; j_call: TRBJ1-5; clone_size: NA; cdr3_aa: CASSEYWGTGQPQHF; cdr3_nt: TGTGCCAGCAGTGAATATTGGGGGACGGGGCAGCCCCAGCATTTT
v_call: TRBV12-3/TRBV12-4; d_call: TRBD1; j_call: TRBJ1-1; clone_size: NA; cdr3_aa: CATTPTGGYTEAFF; cdr3_nt: TGTGCCACCACCCCGACAGGGGGGTACACTGAAGCTTTCTTT
v_call: TRBV19; d_call: NA; j_call: TRBJ2-1; clone_size: NA; cdr3_aa: CAGGASNEQFF; cdr3_nt: TGTGCCGGAGGGGCGAGTAATGAGCAGTTCTTC
v_call: TRBV7-2; d_call: NA; j_call: TRBJ1-3; clone_size: many; cdr3_aa: CASRGFGVAGNTIYF; cdr3_nt: TGTGCCAGCAGAGGGTTTGGGGTGGCTGGAAACACCATATATTTT
v_call: TRBV28; d_call: NA; j_call: TRBJ1-3; clone_size: few; cdr3_aa: CASSFPSSEAGNTIYF; cdr3_nt: TGTGCCAGCAGTTTTCCCTCGTCGGAGGCTGGAAACACCATATATTTT
v_call: TRBV20-1; d_call: NA; j_call: TRBJ2-1; clone_size: many; cdr3_aa: CSPNGYLSSYNEQFF; cdr3_nt: TGCAGTCCTAACGGCTATCTTAGCTCCTACAATGAGCAGTTCTTC
v_call: TRBV20-1; d_call: TRBD1; j_call: TRBJ1-2; clone_size: many; cdr3_aa: CSAMQGDGYTF; cdr3_nt: TGCAGTGCCATGCAGGGGGATGGCTACACCTTC
v_call: TRBV12-3/TRBV12-4; d_call: NA; j_call: TRBJ1-5; clone_size: few; cdr3_aa: CASSLNLENQPQHF; cdr3_nt: TGTGCCAGCAGTTTAAATCTGGAAAATCAGCCCCAGCATTTT
v_call: TRBV5-1; d_call: TRBD1; j_call: TRBJ2-5; clone_size: NA; cdr3_aa: CASSLTGVQVGETQYF; cdr3_nt: TGCGCCAGCAGCCTGACAGGGGTTCAGGTAGGGGAGACCCAGTACTTC
v_call: TRBV6-1; d_call: TRBD1; j_call: TRBJ2-2; clone_size: NA; cdr3_aa: CASSRGQGRIGELFF; cdr3_nt: TGTGCCAGCAGCCGGGGACAGGGAAGGATCGGGGAGCTGTTTTTT
v_call: TRBV5-1; d_call: TRBD2; j_call: TRBJ2-1; clone_size: few; cdr3_aa: CASSWGPGLAGGRYNEQFF; cdr3_nt: TGCGCCAGCAGCTGGGGACCGGGACTAGCGGGAGGGAGATACAATGAGCAGTTCTTC
v_call: TRBV5-1; d_call: NA; j_call: TRBJ1-2; clone_size: many; cdr3_aa: CASSLGQANYGYTF; cdr3_nt: TGCGCCAGCAGCTTGGGACAGGCCAACTATGGCTACACCTTC
v_call: TRBV11-2; d_call: TRBD2; j_call: TRBJ2-7; clone_size: NA; cdr3_aa: CASSLGEGNEQYF; cdr3_nt: TGTGCCAGCAGCTTGGGGGAGGGCAACGAGCAGTACTTC
v_call: TRBV12-3/TRBV12-4; d_call: NA; j_call: TRBJ2-2; clone_size: many; cdr3_aa: CASSLRMKSGELFF; cdr3_nt: TGTGCCAGCAGTCTACGGATGAAATCCGGGGAGCTGTTTTTT
v_call: TRBV7-3; d_call: NA; j_call: TRBJ2-4; clone_size: NA; cdr3_aa: CASSPDQGPKNIQYF; cdr3_nt: TGTGCCAGCAGCCCTGACCAAGGGCCCAAAAACATTCAGTACTTC
v_call: TRBV6-1; d_call: TRBD1; j_call: TRBJ2-7; clone_size: few; cdr3_aa: CASRRTGAPNEQYF; cdr3_nt: TGTGCCAGCAGGAGGACAGGGGCACCCAACGAGCAGTACTTC
v_call: TRBV11-2; d_call: TRBD2; j_call: TRBJ2-7; clone_size: NA; cdr3_aa: CASRLSLAGVISYEQYF; cdr3_nt: TGTGCCAGCAGACTATCTCTAGCGGGAGTAATCTCCTACGAGCAGTACTTC
v_call: TRBV12-3/TRBV12-4; d_call: NA; j_call: TRBJ2-3; clone_size: NA; cdr3_aa: CASSGAITDTQYF; cdr3_nt: TGTGCCAGCTCAGGAGCTATCACAGATACGCAGTATTTT
v_call: TRBV5-1; d_call: TRBD2; j_call: TRBJ2-5; clone_size: many; cdr3_aa: CASSFPPLAGAKETQYF; cdr3_nt: TGCGCCAGCAGCTTCCCCCCCTTAGCGGGGGCCAAAGAGACCCAGTACTTC
v_call: TRBV7-2; d_call: TRBD1; j_call: TRBJ1-4; clone_size: few; cdr3_aa: CASSLRQGSNEKLFF; cdr3_nt: TGTGCCAGCAGCCTAAGACAGGGATCTAATGAAAAACTGTTTTTT
v_call: TRBV5-1; d_call: NA; j_call: TRBJ2-2; clone_size: NA; cdr3_aa: CASSPSGTAGELFF; cdr3_nt: TGCGCCAGCAGCCCGTCGGGAACAGCCGGGGAGCTGTTTTTT
v_call: TRBV2; d_call: TRBD1; j_call: TRBJ2-7; clone_size: NA; cdr3_aa: CASSVGTGSTYEQYF; cdr3_nt: TGTGCCAGCAGTGTCGGGACAGGGTCGACCTACGAGCAGTACTTC
v_call: TRBV9; d_call: NA; j_call: TRBJ2-2; clone_size: NA; cdr3_aa: CASSVGGYGELFF; cdr3_nt: TGTGCCAGCAGCGTAGGGGGGTACGGGGAGCTGTTTTTT
v_call: TRBV11-2; d_call: TRBD1; j_call: TRBJ1-2; clone_size: few; cdr3_aa: CASSASQGAGYGYTF; cdr3_nt: TGTGCCAGCAGCGCCTCACAGGGGGCAGGCTATGGCTACACCTTC
v_call: TRBV7-2; d_call: TRBD1; j_call: TRBJ1-3; clone_size: NA; cdr3_aa: CASSLGQGVGSGNTIYF; cdr3_nt: TGTGCCAGCAGCTTAGGGCAGGGGGTAGGCTCTGGAAACACCATATATTTT
v_call: TRBV29-1; d_call: TRBD1; j_call: TRBJ2-5; clone_size: NA; cdr3_aa: CSIIQGQETQYF; cdr3_nt: TGCAGCATCATACAGGGGCAGGAGACCCAGTACTTC